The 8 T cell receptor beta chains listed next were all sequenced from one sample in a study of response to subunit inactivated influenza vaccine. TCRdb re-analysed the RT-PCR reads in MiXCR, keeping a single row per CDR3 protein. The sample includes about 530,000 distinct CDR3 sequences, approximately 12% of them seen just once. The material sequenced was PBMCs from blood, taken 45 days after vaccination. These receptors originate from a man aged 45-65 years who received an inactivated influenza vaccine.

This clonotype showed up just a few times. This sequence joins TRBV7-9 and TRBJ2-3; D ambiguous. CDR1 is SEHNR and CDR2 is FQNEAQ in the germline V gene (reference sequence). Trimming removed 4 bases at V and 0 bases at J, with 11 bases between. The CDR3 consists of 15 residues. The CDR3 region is CASSWAMDSTDTQYF. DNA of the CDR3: TGTGCCAGCAGCTGGGCCATGGACAGCACAGATACGCAGTATTTT. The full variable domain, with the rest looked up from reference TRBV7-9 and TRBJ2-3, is DTGVSQNPRHKITKRGQNVTFRCDPISEHNRLYWYRQTLGQGPEFLTYFQNEAQLEKSRLLSDRFSAERPKGSFSTLEIQRTEQGDSAMYLCASSWAMDSTDTQYFGPGTRLTVL.

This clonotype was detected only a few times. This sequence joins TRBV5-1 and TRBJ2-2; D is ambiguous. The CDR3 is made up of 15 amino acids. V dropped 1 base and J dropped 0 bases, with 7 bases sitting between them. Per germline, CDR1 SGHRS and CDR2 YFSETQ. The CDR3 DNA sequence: TGCGCCAGCAGCTTGCCGGAAGCGAACACCGGGGAGCTGTTTTTT. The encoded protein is CASSLPEANTGELFF.

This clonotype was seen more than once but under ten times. The CDR3, as DNA: TGTGCCAGCAGTCCGGGCGGGACTCGCTACGAGCAGTACTTC. It is translated as CASSPGGTRYEQYF. The J gene is TRBJ2-7, the V gene TRBV28; maybe TRBD2 (6 bases). Per the germline V gene, CDR1 is MDHEN and CDR2 is SYDVKM. The length of the CDR3 is 14 residues. Trimming cost V 5 bases and J 3 bases, with 14 bases left between them.

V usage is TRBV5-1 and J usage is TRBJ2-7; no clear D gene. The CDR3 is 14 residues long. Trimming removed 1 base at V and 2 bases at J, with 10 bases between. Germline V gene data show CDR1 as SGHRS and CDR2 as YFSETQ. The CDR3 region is CASSLSVSTYEQYF. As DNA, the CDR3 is TGCGCCAGCAGCTTGTCTGTCAGTACCTACGAGCAGTACTTC.

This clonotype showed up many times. CDR3 sequence (DNA): TGCAGTGCTCAGGGACCCCGAGCCACCTACGAGCAGTACTTC. Amino acid sequence: CSAQGPRATYEQYF. The chain joins TRBV20-1 to TRBJ2-7, with D perhaps being TRBD1 or TRBD2 (5 bases each). This CDR3 contains 14 residues. V lost 5 bases and J 2 bases, leaving 16 bases between the germline ends. Germline loops: CDR1 DFQATT, CDR2 SNEGSKA (reference sequence).

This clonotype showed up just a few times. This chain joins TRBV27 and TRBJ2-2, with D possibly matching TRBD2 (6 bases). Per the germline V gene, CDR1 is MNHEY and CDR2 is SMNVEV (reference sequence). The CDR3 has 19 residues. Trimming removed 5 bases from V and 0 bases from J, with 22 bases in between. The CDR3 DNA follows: TGTGCCAGCAGTCCCCCCCACAGATGGGGGGTTTCGAACACCGGGGAGCTGTTTTTT. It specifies CASSPPHRWGVSNTGELFF.

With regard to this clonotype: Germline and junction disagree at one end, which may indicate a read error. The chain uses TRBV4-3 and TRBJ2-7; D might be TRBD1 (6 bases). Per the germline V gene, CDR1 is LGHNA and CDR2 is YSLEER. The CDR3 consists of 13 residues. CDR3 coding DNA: TGCACCAGCAGCGTCCACAGGGATTACGAGCAGTACTTC. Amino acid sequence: CTSSVHRDYEQYF.

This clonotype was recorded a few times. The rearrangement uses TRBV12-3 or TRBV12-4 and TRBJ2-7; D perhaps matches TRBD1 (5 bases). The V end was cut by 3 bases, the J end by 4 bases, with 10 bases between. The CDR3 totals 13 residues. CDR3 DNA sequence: TGTGCCAGCAGTTTCAGGGAAATATACGAGCAGTACTTC. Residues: CASSFREIYEQYF.